The 29 T cell receptor beta chains below all came from one sample that was sequenced in a study of beta chain features in type 1 diabetes (dated by TCRdb to the late 2010s). The paper's findings and limits, for the study overall: In all four CD4+ subsets, TCRB CDR3 length was moderately but significantly shorter in type 1 diabetes patients.

No antigen is known for these receptors. The library was generated by the immunoSEQ multiplex PCR assay. The entire isolated RNA was reverse transcribed using the High Capacity cDNA Reverse Transcription Kit, and thus expressed TCRB transcripts were sequenced. TCRdb holds this immuneACCESS table with in-frame rearrangements only. Some clones are missing; in checked studies, unresolved V genes explain under half, and the rest has no known cause. The sample data list roughly 180,000 clones, and 6% to 9% of these were observed just once. The ten top clones hold roughly 0.5% of the sample. The sequenced material came from central memory CD4+ T cells from blood. The receptors stem from a man between 18 and 29 years old with type 1 diabetes.

A few counts support this clone. This sequence joins TRBV9 and TRBJ2-1; 10 bases agree with TRBD2. With 3 bases clipped from V and 4 bases from J, the junction kept 4 bases outside the gene matches. This CDR3 spans 15 amino acids. Per the germline V gene, CDR1 is SGDLS and CDR2 is YYNGEE. The CDR3 region has the DNA TGTGCCAGCAGCGAGTCTAGCGGGAGTTACAATGAGCAGTTCTTC. This translates into CASSESSGSYNEQFF.

The sample holds a few counts of this clone. This chain links TRBV9 with TRBJ2-1; TRBD2 matches at 8 bases. This CDR3 region has 16 residues. Germline loops: CDR1 SGDLS, CDR2 YYNGEE. Unmatched junction bases numbered 9, after V lost 0 bases and J lost 7 bases. In DNA, the CDR3 is TGTGCCAGCAGCGTAGGGGGACTAGGACAGTTGAATGAGCAGTTCTTC. This gives the protein CASSVGGLGQLNEQFF.

This clone has a handful of counts. V usage is TRBV7-2 and J usage is TRBJ1-1; D is ambiguous. The V end lost 2 bases, the J end lost 0 bases, and 7 bases lay between the germline ends. CDR3 size: 14 residues. CDR1 is SGHTA, CDR2 FQGNSA, per germline. The CDR3 spells CASSLSRLNTEAFF. In nucleotides, the CDR3 is TGTGCCAGCAGCTTATCCAGGTTGAACACTGAAGCTTTCTTT.

This chain uses TRBV5-1 with TRBJ2-2, with D uncertain. The CDR3 contains 13 residues. Deletions cut 4 bases from V and 0 bases from J, with 4 bases between. Germline CDR1 is SGHRS and CDR2 is YFSETQ. The chain's CDR3 is CASSHTNTGELFF. For the CDR3, the DNA is TGCGCCAGCAGCCACACGAACACCGGGGAGCTGTTTTTT.

This clone was recorded a few times. V gene TRBV30 combines with J gene TRBJ1-1, with 7 bases lining up with TRBD1. The trim removed 5 bases at V and 4 bases at J, leaving 7 bases unmatched. CDR1 and CDR2 from the germline V gene are GTSNPN and SVGIG (reference sequence). CDR3 length equals 13 residues. The CDR3 nucleotides are TGTGCCTGGCGACAGGGTTTGAGCACTGAAGCTTTCTTT. Protein product: CAWRQGLSTEAFF.

This clone was seen a few times. Other nucleotide sequences from this sample produce the same CDR3. The chain has TRBV2 and TRBJ2-5; D is possibly TRBD1 (5 bases). This CDR3 region has 11 residues. The V gene lost 7 bases and the J gene lost 5 bases, with 8 bases spanning the gap. The V gene's germline CDR1 is SNHLY and CDR2 FYNNEI. The CDR3 sequence: CASIAGETQYF. The DNA for the CDR3 is TGTGCCAGCATTGCAGGGGAGACCCAGTACTTC.

The CDR3 reads CASSPGQGASEQYF. CDR3 coding DNA: TGTGCCAGCAGCCCCGGACAGGGGGCGTCCGAGCAGTACTTC. The V gene is TRBV11-2, the J gene TRBJ2-7, with 11 bases identical to TRBD1. This CDR3 contains 14 residues. The germline V gene encodes CDR1 SGHAT and CDR2 FQNNGV. V was clipped by 5 bases and J by 6 bases; unmatched bases: 6.

The table lists this clone with many counts. The chain joins TRBV2 to TRBJ2-5, with 8 bases matching TRBD2. This CDR3 is built from 15 residues. The V gene's germline CDR1 is SNHLY and CDR2 FYNNEI. With 0 bases clipped from V and 4 bases from J, the junction kept 4 bases outside the gene matches. CDR3 coding DNA: TGTGCCAGCAGTGAAGCGCTCCTAGCGGGAGAGACCCAGTACTTC. Its translation: CASSEALLAGETQYF.

The chain is built from TRBV6-5 and TRBJ2-3, with D possibly matching TRBD1 (6 bases). CDR1 and CDR2 (germline): MNHEY, SVGAGI. The CDR3 covers 14 residues. Deletions cut 6 bases from V and 6 bases from J, with 16 bases between. The CDR3 region has the DNA TGTGCCAGCAGCCAACCCCAGGGGATCGATACGCAGTATTTT. Its protein product is CASSQPQGIDTQYF.

This clone was detected ten times or more. The same CDR3 is also encoded by other DNA sequences in this sample. The V gene is TRBV30, the J gene TRBJ1-1; D possibly corresponds to TRBD1 (6 bases). CDR1 GTSNPN and CDR2 SVGIG come from the germline V gene (reference sequence). V lost 3 bases, J lost 4 bases, and 12 bases lay in between. The length of the CDR3 is 13 residues. CDR3 in amino acids: CAWSRTAGTEAFF. The CDR3 region has the DNA TGTGCCTGGAGCCGGACAGCCGGCACTGAAGCTTTCTTT.

A few counts support this clone. Other nucleotide sequences in the sample specify the same CDR3. The V call is TRBV11-2, the J call TRBJ1-1; maybe TRBD1 (5 bases). The CDR3 has 13 residues. From germline, CDR1 is SGHAT and CDR2 FQNNGV. Trimming pared 5 bases from V and 1 base from J, leaving 8 bases between. CDR3 in amino acids: CASSPGQNTEAFF. The CDR3 DNA is TGTGCCAGCAGCCCTGGACAGAACACTGAAGCTTTCTTT.

Only a few counts were recorded for this clone. The genes are TRBV5-4 and TRBJ1-3; D possibly corresponds to TRBD1 (5 bases). Germline V lookup: CDR1 SGHNT, CDR2 YYREEE (reference sequence). V was cut by 3 bases and J by 4 bases, with 11 bases left in between. The CDR3 extends over 14 amino acids. DNA of the CDR3: TGTGCCAGCAGCTCGGGGGGTAGGGGAAACACCATATATTTT. Translating it yields CASSSGGRGNTIYF.

This clone occurred a few times. The rearrangement joins TRBV28 to TRBJ2-5, with 11 nucleotides matching TRBD2. This CDR3 is 15 amino acids long. The germline gives CDR1 MDHEN, CDR2 SYDVKM. Trimming at V came to 3 bases and at J to 3 bases, leaving 3 bases not matched to a gene. The CDR3 DNA is TGTGCCAGCAGTTTCCTGACTAGCGGGAAAGAGACCCAGTACTTC. As protein: CASSFLTSGKETQYF.

This clone was counted a few times. The chain employs TRBV27 and TRBJ2-3; the D gene is possibly TRBD2 (6 bases). The CDR3 contains 15 residues. The germline V and J ends were trimmed by 6 bases and 0 bases, with 13 bases remaining between them. Germline loops: CDR1 MNHEY, CDR2 SMNVEV (reference sequence). The CDR3 region has the DNA TGTGCCAGCAGAGAGTGGGGGGTTAGCACAGATACGCAGTATTTT. It yields the protein CASREWGVSTDTQYF.

Many counts were recorded for this clone. The chain couples TRBV29-1 to TRBJ2-6; 9 positions match TRBD1. CDR1 and CDR2 (germline): SQVTM, ANQGSEA. The CDR3 sequence is 13 residues long. J lost 15 bases, V lost 7 bases, and 13 bases had no gene match. The CDR3 here is CSGSTGTGNPLTF. The CDR3 DNA is TGCAGCGGGAGTACCGGGACAGGGAATCCCCTGACTTTC.

This clone appeared a few times. V usage is TRBV5-1 and J usage is TRBJ1-5; the D is unclear. The V gene lost 0 bases and the J gene lost 3 bases, with 4 bases spanning the gap. There are 13 residues in the CDR3. The germline CDR1 and CDR2 sequences are SGHRS and YFSETQ. The CDR3 DNA reads as TGCGCCAGCAGCTTGGACACCAATCAGCCCCAGCATTTT. Its translation: CASSLDTNQPQHF.

This clone occurred a few times. This chain uses TRBV6-6 with TRBJ1-5; no clear D gene. CDR1 and CDR2 (germline): MNHNY, SVGAGI (reference sequence). V lost 0 bases to trimming and J lost 6 bases, with 9 bases between them. The CDR3 has 14 amino acids. In DNA, the CDR3 is TGTGCCAGCAGTTACTCGGTAGACTCTCAGCCCCAGCATTTT. Translated, it gives CASSYSVDSQPQHF.

Only a few counts were recorded for this clone. V is TRBV5-1 and J is TRBJ1-1, with D perhaps matching TRBD1 (5 bases). Germline assignment: CDR1 SGHRS and CDR2 YFSETQ. Trimming took off 2 bases at V and 1 base at J, with 12 bases between the two ends. The CDR3 loop spans 15 amino acids. The CDR3 DNA follows: TGCGCCAGCAGCTTTACACACAGGCGGAACACTGAAGCTTTCTTT. Its protein product is CASSFTHRRNTEAFF.

This clone was observed a few times. The rearrangement joins TRBV4-2 to TRBJ2-7; 11 bases are a match to TRBD1. CDR3 length: 15 amino acids. Per the germline V gene, CDR1 is LGHNA and CDR2 is YNFKEQ. V lost 4 bases to trimming and J lost 3 bases; unmatched junction nucleotides: 5. The CDR3 here is CASSRGQGGNYEQYF. As DNA, the CDR3 is TGTGCCAGCAGCCGGGGACAGGGGGGGAACTACGAGCAGTACTTC.

This clone showed up just a few times. The V and J genes are TRBV4-2 and TRBJ1-3; the match to TRBD1 covers 7 bases. This CDR3 is built from 16 residues. J was trimmed by 7 bases and V by 0 bases; bases with no gene match: 9. The V gene's germline CDR1 is LGHNA and CDR2 YNFKEQ. The CDR3 region is CASSQDLGQDWNTIYF. In DNA, the CDR3 is TGTGCCAGCAGCCAAGATCTTGGACAGGACTGGAACACCATATATTTT.

This clone came up a few times. The CDR3 loop is CAWSYHRGRTDTQYF. The CDR3 nucleotides are TGTGCCTGGAGTTACCACAGGGGGCGCACAGATACGCAGTATTTT. This chain joins TRBV30 and TRBJ2-3; 9 nucleotides agree with TRBD1. Germline values: CDR1 GTSNPN, CDR2 SVGIG (reference sequence). The CDR3 is 15 amino acids. The V and J ends lost 2 bases and 1 base, in that order; junction bases with no gene match: 4.

This clone was observed a handful of times. The chain joins TRBV11-2 to TRBJ1-1, with 9 bases aligning to TRBD1. Germline CDR1 is SGHAT and CDR2 is FQNNGV. V shed 0 bases and J 10 bases; nucleotides not matched to a gene: 9. This CDR3 is built from 15 residues. The CDR3 DNA sequence: TGTGCCAGCAGCTTAGACGTTCTGACAGGGGGGAGAGCTTTCTTT. Protein: CASSLDVLTGGRAFF. Supplemented by reference TRBV11-2 and TRBJ1-1, the full variable domain reads EAGVAQSPRYKIIEKRQSVAFWCNPISGHATLYWYQQILGQGPKLLIQFQNNGVVDDSQLPKDRFSAERLKGVDSTLKIQPAKLEDSAVYLCASSLDVLTGGRAFFGQGTRLTVV.

This clone was seen more than once but under ten times. CDR3 sequence: CASSRLVCRNEQFF. In DNA, the CDR3 is TGTGCCAGCAGCCGACTAGTCTGCCGCAATGAGCAGTTCTTC. The rearrangement joins TRBV7-7 to TRBJ2-1, with D possibly TRBD2 on 6 matching bases. V lost 5 bases to trimming and J lost 6 bases, with 14 bases between them. CDR3 length: 14 amino acids. Germline assignment: CDR1 SSHAT and CDR2 FNYEAQ (reference sequence). The complete variable domain, with remaining parts taken from reference TRBV7-7 and TRBJ2-1, reads GAGVSQSPRYKVTKRGQDVTLRCDPISSHATLYWYQQALGQGPEFLTYFNYEAQPDKSGLPSDRFSAERPEGSISTLTIQRTEQRDSAMYRCASSRLVCRNEQFFGPGTRLTVL.

This clone came up a few times. This sequence joins TRBV30 and TRBJ1-5; perhaps TRBD1 as D (5 bases). Germline CDR1 is GTSNPN and CDR2 is SVGIG (reference sequence). This CDR3 comprises 12 residues. The germline V and J ends were trimmed by 2 bases and 9 bases, with 11 bases remaining between them. The CDR3 here is CAWSTGFPPQHF. The CDR3 nucleotides are TGTGCCTGGAGTACAGGTTTTCCGCCCCAGCATTTT.

The gene calls are TRBV28 and TRBJ1-4, with 9 bases lining up with TRBD1. Per germline, CDR1 MDHEN and CDR2 SYDVKM. CDR3 length equals 13 residues. Losses at the gene ends were 8 bases for V and 10 bases for J; bases not matched to a gene: 8. The CDR3 reads CASARGQGGKLFF. The CDR3 DNA reads TGTGCCAGCGCGAGGGGACAGGGTGGAAAACTGTTTTTT.

The chain carries TRBV6-6 and TRBJ2-2; D uncertain. Per the germline V gene, CDR1 is MNHNY and CDR2 is SVGAGI (reference sequence). V was shortened by 0 bases and J by 0 bases, with 8 bases between the two germline ends. The length of the CDR3 is 16 residues. The CDR3 region has the DNA TGTGCCAGCAGTTACTCGAACCAGGCGAACACCGGGGAGCTGTTTTTT. It encodes CASSYSNQANTGELFF.

At least ten counts were recorded for this clone. This chain joins TRBV23-1 and TRBJ2-1; maybe TRBD1 (6 bases). TRBV23-1 is treated as an ORF (open reading frame) with a function not yet certain. Between the trimmed V and J ends, which lost 2 bases and 4 bases, there was a span of 12 bases. The CDR3 is made up of 15 amino acids. The CDR3: CASSQQPGVYNEQFF. DNA of the CDR3: TGCGCCAGCAGTCAACAGCCAGGGGTATACAATGAGCAGTTCTTC.

This clone has a count of ten or more. The V gene is TRBV25-1, the J gene TRBJ2-2; TRBD2 matches 13 bases. The CDR3 sequence is 16 residues long. Germline CDR1 is MGHDK and CDR2 is SYGVNS. With 6 bases clipped from V and 1 base from J, the junction kept 2 bases outside the gene matches. The chain's CDR3 is CASSRTSGGNTGELFF. As DNA, the CDR3 is TGTGCCAGCAGCCGGACTAGCGGGGGGAACACCGGGGAGCTGTTTTTT.

The rearrangement joins TRBV28 to TRBJ1-1; 9 nucleotides agree with TRBD1. Germline CDR1 and CDR2: MDHEN and SYDVKM. This CDR3 has 13 residues. V lost 5 bases to trimming and J lost 5 bases; unmatched junction nucleotides: 3. DNA for the CDR3: TGTGCCAGCAGTGGCGGACAGGGGACTGAAGCTTTCTTT. It specifies CASSGGQGTEAFF.